The 22 T cell receptor beta chains below were found in one sample sequenced in a study of regulatory T cells in long-lasting Graves disease. The authors built TCR beta libraries using iRepertoire HTBI primers and Arm-PCR of CDR3 regions. MiXCR, run by TCRdb on the multiplex PCR reads, gives a single entry per CDR3 protein. The table has some 230,000 distinct CDR3 sequences, around 16% seen once. Time point denoted: newly diagnosed GD, antithyroid drugs for less than 3 months. Making the TCR library involved RNA that had been extracted from PBMCs. The source material was peripheral blood mononuclear cells (PBMCs), sampled at new diagnosis, from a patient treated with antithyroid drugs. The receptors here all came from a female donor with Graves disease.

This clonotype occurred many times. The chain employs TRBV6-1 and TRBJ2-1; 14 bases match TRBD2. The CDR3 is made up of 16 amino acids. The germline V gene has CDR1 MNHNS and CDR2 SASEGT. With 6 bases clipped from V and 4 bases from J, the junction kept 5 bases outside the gene matches. The DNA of the CDR3 is TGTGCCAGCAGAGGGACTAGCGGGAGACGGTACAATGAGCAGTTCTTC. Translated, it gives CASRGTSGRRYNEQFF.

Many counts were recorded for this clonotype. The chain combines TRBV29-1 with TRBJ2-5, with 13 bases that match TRBD2. With V trimmed by 7 bases and J by 1 base, 6 bases remained unmatched. The CDR3 length is 15 residues. Germline lookup yields CDR1 SQVTM and CDR2 ANQGSEA. This CDR3 reads CSGVGLAGIQETQYF. DNA of the CDR3: TGCAGCGGGGTGGGACTAGCGGGGATCCAAGAGACCCAGTACTTC.

This clonotype was picked up a small number of times. It may be a read error: a sequence one base away is much more abundant. The chain carries TRBV6-1 and TRBJ2-3; 8 bases map to TRBD2. From germline, CDR1 is MNHNS and CDR2 SASEGT. The CDR3 has 17 residues. CDR3 DNA sequence: TGTGCCAGCAGTGAAGGGGTGATAGCGGGGATCACAGATATGCAGTATTTT. Protein product: CASSEGVIAGITDMQYF.

V usage is TRBV6-2 or TRBV6-3 and J usage is TRBJ1-1, with 8 positions matching TRBD1. Germline-derived CDR1 and CDR2 are MNHEY and SVGEGT. The CDR3 has 16 residues. Trimming at V came to 5 bases and at J to 6 bases, leaving 14 bases not matched to a gene. CDR3 loop: CASSLSWGQGAPEAFF. CDR3 in DNA: TGTGCCAGCAGTCTCAGCTGGGGCCAGGGGGCCCCTGAAGCTTTCTTT.

This clonotype was recorded many times. This chain connects TRBV2 to TRBJ2-2; 9 nucleotides align to TRBD2. CDR3 length: 15 amino acids. Germline V gene sequence: CDR1 SNHLY, CDR2 FYNNEI. V shed 4 bases and J 5 bases; nucleotides not matched to a gene: 5. The CDR3 DNA reads TGTGCCAGCAGTGTGGGAGCGGGAGGAACCGGGGAGCTGTTTTTT. Translation: CASSVGAGGTGELFF. The full variable domain, in which reference TRBV2 and TRBJ2-2 provide the parts outside the CDR3, is EPEVTQTPSHQVTQMGQEVILRCVPISNHLYFYWYRQILGQKVEFLVSFYNNEISEKSEIFDDQFSVERPDGSNFTLKIRSTKLEDSAMYFCASSVGAGGTGELFFGEGSRLTVL.

Details on this clonotype: Since a much larger clone is just one base distant, this may be a read error. This sequence joins TRBV30 and TRBJ2-2; possible D gene TRBD2, 5 bases. CDR3 length: 15 residues. Trimming left V 4 bases short and J 7 bases short, with 19 bases between. Looked up from germline, CDR1 is GTSNPN and CDR2 is SVGIG (reference sequence). CDR3 in amino acids: CAWTWTGDTSGELFF. In DNA, the CDR3 is TGTGCCTGGACGTGGACCGGGGATACGAGCGGGGAGCTGTTTTTT.

A single count supports this clonotype. J is TRBJ2-3 and V is TRBV2; D ambiguous. Germline-derived CDR1 and CDR2 are SNHLY and FYNNEI. V was trimmed by 2 bases and J by 0 bases, leaving 18 bases between them. This CDR3 contains 18 residues. The CDR3 nucleotides read TGTGCCAGCAGTGAACGTTTAACTACCTATCTTAGCACAGATACGCAGTATTTT. The encoded protein is CASSERLTTYLSTDTQYF.

The rearrangement joins TRBV6-1 to TRBJ1-3; no definite D call. Trimming took off 4 bases at V and 0 bases at J, with 10 bases between the two ends. The CDR3 is 15 residues long. CDR1 is MNHNS and CDR2 is SASEGT in the germline V gene. CDR3 nucleotide sequence: TGTGCCAGCAGTGTGGCAGAGACCTCTGGAAACACCATATATTTT. Encoded protein: CASSVAETSGNTIYF.

This clonotype appeared many times. CDR3 DNA: TGCAGTGCCACGGGGAGCGGGAACTCCTACGAGCAGTACTTC. Protein product: CSATGSGNSYEQYF. The chain uses TRBV20-1 and TRBJ2-7; TRBD2 agrees at 7 bases. The CDR3 is 14 amino acids. V lost 6 bases and J lost 0; bases outside the gene matches: 8. The germline gives CDR1 DFQATT, CDR2 SNEGSKA (reference sequence).

This clonotype was seen repeatedly, ten times or more. The rearrangement uses TRBV9 and TRBJ2-5; D unresolved. Between the trimmed V and J ends, which lost 0 bases and 5 bases, there was a span of 14 bases. The CDR3 has 15 amino acids. CDR1 and CDR2 (germline): SGDLS, YYNGEE. CDR3 region: CASSVGPGLPETQYF. The CDR3 nucleotides read TGTGCCAGCAGCGTAGGGCCAGGCCTACCGGAGACCCAGTACTTC.

To note about this clonotype: A much larger clone lies one base from this, so it may be a read error. The CDR3 does not close with the conserved phenylalanine or tryptophan, likely indicating a read error. This chain joins TRBV6-2 or TRBV6-3 and TRBJ2-5, with D tentatively TRBD2 (5 bases). Germline V gives CDR1 MNHEY, CDR2 SVGEGT. V was cut by 0 bases and J by 5 bases, with 16 bases left in between. The CDR3 contains 16 residues. This CDR3 reads CASSYSMGGERETQYS. The CDR3 coding sequence is TGTGCCAGCAGTTACTCGATGGGTGGGGAGCGGGAGACCCAGTACTCC.

This clonotype has ten or more counts. This chain uses TRBV6-1 with TRBJ2-7; 10 bases are a match to TRBD1. Germline-derived CDR1 and CDR2 are MNHNS and SASEGT. The CDR3 spans 14 residues. J gave up 5 bases and V 5 bases, and 6 bases lay outside the gene matches. In DNA form, the CDR3 reads TGTGCCAGCAGTCCCGGGACAGGGGTCCACGAGCAGTACTTC. Its translation: CASSPGTGVHEQYF.

Points on this clonotype: A far larger clone is off by one base, so a read error is likely. This chain connects TRBV7-2 to TRBJ2-1; D could derive from TRBD1 or TRBD2 (5 bases each). Trimming stripped 5 bases from V and 6 bases from J, with 14 bases between. This CDR3 region has 14 residues. Germline-derived CDR1 and CDR2 are SGHTA and FQGNSA. The chain's CDR3 is CASSRPGASNEQFF. The DNA for the CDR3 is TGTGCCAGCAGCCGTCCCGGGGCAAGCAATGAGCAGTTCTTC.

This chain joins TRBV7-3 and TRBJ2-3, with D unresolved. The V end lost 5 bases, the J end lost 4 bases, and 4 bases lay between the germline ends. The CDR3 is 11 amino acids. Germline CDR1 and CDR2: SGHTA and FQGTGA. The CDR3 reads CASSKSDTQYF. The CDR3 nucleotides read TGTGCCAGCAGCAAATCAGATACGCAGTATTTT.

This clonotype came up a few times. CDR3 sequence reads: CASSRGLDTGELFF. Here the CDR3 DNA reads TGTGCCAGCAGTCGGGGTTTGGACACCGGGGAGCTGTTTTTT. The V gene is TRBV7-9, the J gene TRBJ2-2, with D maybe TRBD2 (5 bases). Germline loops: CDR1 SEHNR, CDR2 FQNEAQ (reference sequence). CDR3 length equals 14 residues. V was shortened by 6 bases and J by 3 bases, with 11 bases between the two germline ends.

This clonotype was seen at least ten times. The chain recombines TRBV11-3 with TRBJ1-2; D unclear. V lost 5 bases and J 1 base, leaving 11 bases between the germline ends. The CDR3 consists of 14 residues. The germline gives CDR1 SGHNT, CDR2 YENEEA. CDR3 region: CASSQDRLNYGYTF. The CDR3 nucleotides read TGTGCCAGCAGCCAAGACCGGCTTAACTATGGCTACACCTTC.

The chain employs TRBV6-1 and TRBJ2-5; 9 bases match TRBD1. The CDR3 extends over 14 amino acids. V was clipped by 6 bases and J by 4 bases; unmatched bases: 6. Germline CDR1 is MNHNS and CDR2 is SASEGT. CDR3: CASSRTGEGETQYF. The CDR3 coding sequence is TGTGCCAGCAGCCGGACAGGGGAGGGAGAGACCCAGTACTTC.

Ten or more counts support this clonotype. V usage is TRBV25-1 and J usage is TRBJ1-1; D remains unclear. CDR3 length: 17 amino acids. Germline lookup yields CDR1 MGHDK and CDR2 SYGVNS. The germline V and J ends were trimmed by 3 bases and 5 bases, with 22 bases remaining between them. The CDR3 nucleotides are TGTGCCAGCAGTGACCCCAATTCCCGGGGAGGGAGGACTGAAGCTTTCTTT. This gives the protein CASSDPNSRGGRTEAFF.

Ten or more counts support this clonotype. The rearrangement uses TRBV7-9 and TRBJ2-3, with a tentative D call TRBD2 (6 bases). The end of the DNA fits TRBJ2-7 better, so the J call may be wrong. The CDR3 contains 15 residues. The germline V gene has CDR1 SEHNR and CDR2 FQNEAQ (reference sequence). In DNA, the CDR3 is TGTGCCAGCAGCTTAACCGGGACCCCAGGGACTGAGCAGTACTTC. Encoded protein: CASSLTGTPGTEQYF.

This chain uses TRBV12-3 or TRBV12-4 with TRBJ2-3; 12 nucleotides match TRBD2. J lost 4 bases, V lost 7 bases, and 3 bases had no gene match. This CDR3 spans 14 amino acids. The CDR3 sequence is CASNPSGRADTQYF. CDR3 bases: TGTGCCAGCAATCCTAGCGGGAGGGCAGATACGCAGTATTTT.

The gene calls are TRBV7-9 and TRBJ2-5; TRBD2 agrees at 9 bases. V lost 4 bases and J lost 4; bases outside the gene matches: 13. Germline V gene data show CDR1 as SEHNR and CDR2 as FQNEAQ (reference sequence). The CDR3 totals 17 residues. The CDR3 sequence: CASSSTLAGIVGETQYF. CDR3 in DNA: TGTGCCAGCAGCTCGACTCTAGCGGGAATTGTAGGAGAGACCCAGTACTTC.

Ten or more counts support this clonotype. This sequence joins TRBV6-1 and TRBJ1-1; a weak D match, TRBD1 (5 bases). V lost 2 bases, J lost 6 bases, and 13 bases lay in between. CDR1 MNHNS and CDR2 SASEGT come from the germline V gene. This CDR3 has 14 residues. CDR3: CASSERGRVPEAFF. In DNA form, the CDR3 reads TGTGCCAGCAGTGAAAGGGGCAGGGTTCCTGAAGCTTTCTTT.